The 25 T cell receptor beta chains below all came from one sample that was sequenced in a study of blood T cell repertoires in COVID-19. Assay: immunoSEQ multiplex PCR; the TCRdb copy retains only in-frame clones and omits some. The data contain more than 300,000 clones, 90% of them singletons. Sequencing was carried out using PBMCs or T cells enriched from blood (not recorded which). Source of these receptors: a woman under 40 who had been exposed to COVID-19.

This chain connects TRBV6-4 to TRBJ2-3, with D possibly matching TRBD2 (5 bases). The germline CDR1 and CDR2 sequences are MRHNA and SNTAGT. The CDR3 has 15 amino acids. Trimming cost V 6 bases and J 0 bases, with 13 bases left between them. Here the CDR3 reads CASRAEGFSTDTQYF. The DNA of the CDR3 is TGTGCCAGCAGGGCCGAGGGCTTTAGCACAGATACGCAGTATTTT.

The gene calls are TRBV10-3 and TRBJ1-2, with 9 bases that match TRBD1. Germline loops: CDR1 ENHRY, CDR2 SYGVKD. The CDR3 is 15 amino acids. V lost 3 bases, J lost 7 bases, and 9 bases stayed unmatched. CDR3 sequence: CAISESGQGYGGYTF. The CDR3 nucleotides read TGTGCCATCAGTGAATCGGGACAGGGTTATGGTGGCTACACCTTC.

The V and J genes are TRBV2 and TRBJ1-5, with D tentatively TRBD1 (6 bases). CDR3 length: 15 residues. CDR1 and CDR2 from the germline V gene are SNHLY and FYNNEI. Trimming took off 5 bases at V and 2 bases at J, with 13 bases between the two ends. CDR3 coding DNA: TGTGCCAGCAGTAGAGAACAGGGCGGCAATCAGCCCCAGCATTTT. Translation gives CASSREQGGNQPQHF.

This clone was seen only once. The chain links TRBV5-6 to TRBJ1-2, with TRBD1 identical over 7 bases. The CDR3 runs to 15 residues. The germline gives CDR1 SGHDT, CDR2 YYEEEE. The V gene end was trimmed by 0 bases and the J gene end by 4 bases; junction bases not matched to a gene: 6. CDR3 sequence: CASSLGQGSSYGYTF. CDR3 DNA: TGTGCCAGCAGCTTGGGACAGGGTAGTTCCTATGGCTACACCTTC.

The chain carries TRBV7-9 and TRBJ1-5, with a possible D match to TRBD1 (6 bases). The CDR3 contains 14 residues. Germline V CDR1 and CDR2: SEHNR, FQNEAQ (reference sequence). V lost 4 bases to trimming and J lost 7 bases, with 14 bases between them. The CDR3 nucleotides are TGTGCCAGCAGCTCACAGGGCGCGTTACAGCCCCAGCATTTT. It translates to CASSSQGALQPQHF.

This chain uses TRBV7-6 with TRBJ2-2, with 8 bases identical to TRBD1. CDR3 length: 17 residues. The V segment lost 5 bases and the J segment 7 bases; nucleotides outside the gene matches: 15. Germline V gives CDR1 SGHVS, CDR2 FNYEAQ. This chain's CDR3 is CASSPRKDRGVGGELFF. The CDR3 DNA sequence: TGTGCCAGCAGCCCCCGGAAAGACAGGGGCGTTGGCGGGGAGCTGTTTTTT.

The chain uses TRBV30 and TRBJ2-3, with 10 nucleotides matching TRBD2. The V and J ends lost 2 bases and 10 bases, in that order; junction bases with no gene match: 9. This CDR3 spans 14 amino acids. Germline assignment: CDR1 GTSNPN and CDR2 SVGIG (reference sequence). CDR3 nucleotide sequence: TGTGCCTGGAGTAAGACTAGCGGGCGGGCCTCGCAGTATTTT. This gives the protein CAWSKTSGRASQYF.

The rearrangement links TRBV29-1 to TRBJ2-1; D not resolved. The germline V gene encodes CDR1 SQVTM and CDR2 ANQGSEA. CDR3 length equals 13 residues. Trimming removed 4 bases at V and 4 bases at J, with 11 bases between. CDR3 coding DNA: TGCAGCGTTGTTTTGTACAAGTACAATGAGCAGTTCTTC. Protein: CSVVLYKYNEQFF.

The gene calls are TRBV2 and TRBJ1-5, with D possibly being TRBD1 (6 bases). Germline V gene sequence: CDR1 SNHLY, CDR2 FYNNEI. Trimming removed 4 bases from V and 2 bases from J, with 9 bases in between. This CDR3 is built from 14 residues. The CDR3 DNA sequence: TGTGCCAGCAGTGGCGGACAGCGCAATCAGCCCCAGCATTTT. Encoded protein: CASSGGQRNQPQHF.

CDR3 loop: CASSLGQRETQYF. As DNA, the CDR3 is TGTGCCAGCAGCTTGGGACAGAGGGAGACCCAGTACTTC. This chain joins TRBV5-4 and TRBJ2-5; possibly TRBD1 for D (5 bases). V shed 0 bases and J shed 5 bases, with 8 bases lying between them. CDR1 SGHNT and CDR2 YYREEE come from the germline V gene (reference sequence). The CDR3 is 13 amino acids. Together with reference TRBV5-4 and TRBJ2-5, the CDR3 gives the full variable domain: ETGVTQSPTHLIKTRGQQVTLRCSSQSGHNTVSWYQQALGQGPQFIFQYYREEENGRGNFPPRFSGLQFPNYSSELNVNALELDDSALYLCASSLGQRETQYFGPGTRLLVL.

This chain uses TRBV19 with TRBJ2-1, with D tentatively TRBD2 (6 bases). This CDR3 comprises 13 residues. V was shortened by 5 bases and J by 9 bases, with 14 bases between the two germline ends. Looked up from germline, CDR1 is LNHDA and CDR2 is SQIVND (reference sequence). The CDR3 protein is CASSLSVGGEQFF. The CDR3 region has the DNA TGTGCCAGTAGTCTAAGCGTGGGGGGTGAGCAGTTCTTC.

The chain joins TRBV11-2 to TRBJ2-7, with D maybe TRBD1 (6 bases). The germline V gene has CDR1 SGHAT and CDR2 FQNNGV. The CDR3 runs 15 residues. V shed 4 bases and J shed 4 bases, with 17 bases lying between them. DNA for the CDR3: TGTGCCAGCAGCTCGGGACCTGGGGGCCATTACGAGCAGTACTTC. This sequence encodes CASSSGPGGHYEQYF.

The gene calls are TRBV5-4 and TRBJ2-2; 9 positions agree with TRBD1. V lost 3 bases, J lost 6 bases, and 6 bases stayed unmatched. Looked up from germline, CDR1 is SGHNT and CDR2 is YYREEE (reference sequence). The CDR3 consists of 15 residues. The CDR3 nucleotides read TGTGCCAGCAGCTCGGCGGGACAGGGCCCCGGGGAGCTGTTTTTT. Protein product: CASSSAGQGPGELFF. Full variable domain (remainder filled in from reference TRBV5-4 and TRBJ2-2): ETGVTQSPTHLIKTRGQQVTLRCSSQSGHNTVSWYQQALGQGPQFIFQYYREEENGRGNFPPRFSGLQFPNYSSELNVNALELDDSALYLCASSSAGQGPGELFFGEGSRLTVL.

The chain links TRBV3-1 (or the pseudogene TRBV3-2) to TRBJ1-2; 9 bases fit TRBD1. The V segment lost 4 bases and the J segment 4 bases; nucleotides outside the gene matches: 10. The CDR3 sequence is 16 residues long. Germline CDR1 is LGHDT and CDR2 is YNNKEL (reference sequence). CDR3 amino acids: CASSPQPGTGRYGYTF. Written as DNA, the CDR3 is TGTGCCAGCAGCCCCCAGCCTGGGACAGGGCGCTATGGCTACACCTTC.

This clone occurred once. The gene calls are TRBV7-7 and TRBJ1-1; D ambiguous. Germline V CDR1 and CDR2: SSHAT, FNYEAQ (reference sequence). Trimming took 2 bases from V and 5 from J, leaving 9 bases between them. The CDR3 spans 13 residues. The CDR3 DNA reads as TGTGCCAGCAGCTTATCGGCGGGGACTGAAGCTTTCTTT. This gives the protein CASSLSAGTEAFF.

The chain combines TRBV10-3 with TRBJ2-7, with 8 positions matching TRBD1. Per the germline V gene, CDR1 is ENHRY and CDR2 is SYGVKD. Losses at the gene ends were 4 bases for V and 4 bases for J; bases not matched to a gene: 6. CDR3 length: 14 amino acids. The CDR3: CAISVGTGSYEQYF. The CDR3 DNA reads as TGTGCCATCAGTGTCGGGACAGGATCGTACGAGCAGTACTTC.

V is TRBV5-1 and J is TRBJ2-3; TRBD2 matches at 11 bases. The J segment lost 5 bases and the V segment lost 7 bases, leaving 15 bases of the junction unmatched. Germline loops: CDR1 SGHRS, CDR2 YFSETQ. CDR3 size: 17 residues. The CDR3 coding sequence is TGCGCCAGCCTCAAAGGACTGCTAGCGGGGGGCCAAGATACGCAGTATTTT. Translated: CASLKGLLAGGQDTQYF.

The table lists this clone with a count of one. The V gene is TRBV11-3, the J gene TRBJ2-2, with a possible D match to TRBD2 (5 bases). Trimming took 5 bases from V and 4 from J, leaving 20 bases between them. The CDR3 consists of 17 residues. The germline V gene has CDR1 SGHNT and CDR2 YENEEA. As DNA, the CDR3 is TGTGCCAGCAGCCCTCCGGGGTCAAAGAAGGGCACCGGGGAGCTGTTTTTT. Its protein product is CASSPPGSKKGTGELFF.

The CDR3 DNA reads as TGCACCAGCAGCCCTCCCGGGACAGGAAATCTAAATGAGCAGTTCTTC. Protein: CTSSPPGTGNLNEQFF. The V gene is TRBV1, the J gene TRBJ2-1; the table's D call, TRBD1, has no DNA check behind it. TRBV1 is shown as a pseudogene. The CDR3 spans 16 residues.

This sequence joins TRBV12-3 or TRBV12-4 and TRBJ1-2; D is unclear. The CDR3 is made up of 13 amino acids. Between the trimmed V and J ends, which lost 2 bases and 4 bases, there was a span of 8 bases. The CDR3 sequence: CASSLSQAYGYTF. The CDR3 coding sequence is TGTGCCAGCAGTTTAAGTCAGGCCTATGGCTACACCTTC.

CDR3 region: CASSLSLAGGFQETQYF. The CDR3 DNA sequence: TGTGCCAGCAGCCTCTCACTAGCGGGGGGTTTCCAAGAGACCCAGTACTTC. The V call is TRBV7-6, the J call TRBJ2-5; 12 positions agree with TRBD2. Trimming took 5 bases from V and 1 from J; bases not matched to a gene: 8. CDR3 length: 17 amino acids. Germline V CDR1 and CDR2: SGHVS, FNYEAQ.

The chain carries TRBV28 and TRBJ1-1; tentative D call: TRBD1 (5 bases). CDR1 is MDHEN and CDR2 is SYDVKM in the germline V gene. The V gene lost 7 bases and the J gene lost 2 bases, with 14 bases spanning the gap. This CDR3 spans 14 amino acids. CDR3: CASNLGGPNTEAFF. The CDR3 DNA follows: TGTGCCAGCAACCTGGGGGGTCCTAACACTGAAGCTTTCTTT.

This chain connects TRBV7-8 to TRBJ1-2; TRBD1 matches at 7 bases. Germline loops: CDR1 SGHVS, CDR2 FQNEAQ. J gave up 3 bases and V 5 bases, and 9 bases lay outside the gene matches. The CDR3 contains 15 residues. CDR3 residues: CASSKQGTADYGYTF. Here the CDR3 DNA reads TGTGCCAGCAGCAAACAAGGGACAGCCGACTATGGCTACACCTTC.

The chain recombines TRBV6-5 with TRBJ1-6; 7 positions match TRBD1. The CDR3 covers 16 residues. J lost 9 bases, V lost 4 bases, and 12 bases had no gene match. The germline CDR1 and CDR2 sequences are MNHEY and SVGAGI. CDR3 nucleotides: TGTGCCAGCAGTTCCTCCGGGACAGAGGCTGGTTCACCCCTCCACTTT. The encoded protein is CASSSSGTEAGSPLHF.

The DNA for the CDR3 is TGTGCCAGCAGCCAAGATCGGCTAGCGGGGGGGCCAGATGAGCAGTTCTTC. Its translation: CASSQDRLAGGPDEQFF. The J gene is TRBJ2-1, the V gene TRBV3-1 (or the pseudogene TRBV3-2), with 12 bases that match TRBD2. This CDR3 is 17 amino acids long. The germline V gene encodes CDR1 LGHDT and CDR2 YNNKEL (reference sequence). Losses at the gene ends were 0 bases for V and 8 bases for J; bases not matched to a gene: 8.